This T cell receptor (beta chain) was obtained from a study of shared clonotypes between healthy human individuals. Note on this clone: Its target is unknown. This CDR3 is also generated by other DNA sequences in the sample.

In the study's own analysis: Junction-only sequences without quality scores were provided by ImmunoSEQ, so filtering was different. The table came from immunoSEQ multiplex PCR; TCRdb's copy has only in-frame clones and leaves some out. From that table come the V and J calls and clone size; the DNA was used to work out D and trimming. Of millions of clones in the sample, 90% to 95% were seen once. Study-level findings and limits: Rarefaction showed sorted-subset sequencing was incomplete despite large depth.

This TCR was recovered from a man aged 18 to 30 in good health. The sample was naive CD4+ T cells sorted from blood. Stated subset: CD45RA+ positively selected.

The DNA of the CDR3 is TGTGCCAGCAGTGGGGACAGGGGGCCAGATACGCAGTATTTT. It yields the protein CASSGDRGPDTQYF. The V and J genes are TRBV2 and TRBJ2-3; 12 bases are a match to TRBD1. Trimming at V came to 4 bases and at J to 4 bases, leaving 0 bases not matched to a gene. The V gene's germline CDR1 is SNHLY and CDR2 FYNNEI. The CDR3 has 14 residues. Full variable domain (outside the CDR3, taken from reference TRBV2 and TRBJ2-3): EPEVTQTPSHQVTQMGQEVILRCVPISNHLYFYWYRQILGQKVEFLVSFYNNEISEKSEIFDDQFSVERPDGSNFTLKIRSTKLEDSAMYFCASSGDRGPDTQYFGPGTRLTVL.